The 16 T cell receptor beta chains below come from one sample, sequenced in a study of T-cell reconstitution after alpha-beta-depleted transplantation in children. Library preparation (for TCRbeta) was performed with unique molecular identifiers. Each CDR3 protein is one row after TCRdb ran MiXCR on the PCR reads. The data contain some 200,000 distinct CDR3 sequences, around 8.9% of them singletons. The material was PBMCs from the stem cell graft donor, obtained from the stem cell graft. Receptors originate from a human donor who donated a stem cell graft to a child with SCID.

In the case of this clonotype: This clone may be a read error of a much larger clone one base away. The chain joins TRBV9 to TRBJ2-3; D unclear. In germline, CDR1 is SGDLS, CDR2 YYNGEE. CDR3 size: 12 residues. V lost 7 bases, J lost 6 bases, and 12 bases lay in between. In DNA form, the CDR3 reads TGTGCCAGCTGCGAATTCCGGGATACGCAGTATTTT. As protein: CASCEFRDTQYF.

The sample holds many counts of this clonotype. The chain uses TRBV2 and TRBJ1-1; 8 nucleotides match TRBD1. This CDR3 comprises 14 residues. V lost 5 bases and J lost 0; bases outside the gene matches: 2. Germline assignment: CDR1 SNHLY and CDR2 FYNNEI. This CDR3 reads CASSSDRVNTEAFF. As DNA, the CDR3 is TGTGCCAGCAGTTCGGACAGGGTGAACACTGAAGCTTTCTTT.

This clonotype occurred many times. The CDR3 loop reads CASSSGLAGDLEQYF. In DNA form, the CDR3 reads TGTGCCAGCAGCTCGGGACTAGCGGGGGATCTTGAGCAGTACTTC. The chain has TRBV7-2 and TRBJ2-7, with 14 nucleotides matching TRBD2. The V and J ends lost 4 bases and 7 bases, in that order; junction bases with no gene match: 6. Germline V gene data show CDR1 as SGHTA and CDR2 as FQGNSA. The CDR3 runs to 15 residues.

This clonotype was picked up many times. This chain links TRBV15 with TRBJ1-3; the D is unclear. V dropped 5 bases and J dropped 2 bases, with 10 bases sitting between them. Germline CDR1 is LNHNV and CDR2 is YYDKDF (reference sequence). CDR3 size: 14 residues. The CDR3 region has the DNA TGTGCCACCAGCGGCCGCATAGCTGGAAACACCATATATTTT. Its protein product is CATSGRIAGNTIYF. Looking up the rest from reference TRBV15 and TRBJ1-3 gives the full variable domain: DAMVIQNPRYQVTQFGKPVTLSCSQTLNHNVMYWYQQKSSQAPKLLFHYYDKDFNNEADTPDNFQSRRPNTSFCFLDIRSPGLGDTAMYLCATSGRIAGNTIYFGEGSWLTVV.

Many counts were recorded for this clonotype. J is TRBJ2-3 and V is TRBV7-3; D gene ambiguous. Trimming cost V 4 bases and J 1 base, with 15 bases left between them. The CDR3 runs 16 residues. The germline V gene encodes CDR1 SGHTA and CDR2 FQGTGA. CDR3 nucleotide sequence: TGTGCCAGCAGCTCCACCCCCGGCGGTGGCACAGATACGCAGTATTTT. Its protein product is CASSSTPGGGTDTQYF.

Points on this clonotype: An end of the junction differs from the germline gene, which may be a read error. The chain couples TRBV12-3 or TRBV12-4 to TRBJ2-7, with 9 nucleotides matching TRBD2. This CDR3 comprises 14 residues. As DNA, the CDR3 is TGTGCCAGCAGCCTTGGGACTAGCTTGTACGAGCGGTACTTC. It translates to CASSLGTSLYERYF.

This clonotype was seen many times. This chain links TRBV10-3 with TRBJ2-5, with 8 bases aligning to TRBD1. With 2 bases clipped from V and 5 bases from J, the junction kept 10 bases outside the gene matches. Germline V CDR1 and CDR2: ENHRY, SYGVKD. This CDR3 contains 16 residues. The CDR3 loop is CAISEERTGRGETQYF. The CDR3 nucleotides are TGTGCCATCAGTGAGGAGAGGACAGGGAGAGGGGAGACCCAGTACTTC.

This clonotype has at least ten counts. The chain uses TRBV25-1 and TRBJ2-3; D gene unclear. V gave up 6 bases and J gave up 1 base, with 20 bases separating them. CDR3 size: 17 residues. Germline V gene lookup returns CDR1 MGHDK and CDR2 SYGVNS. This chain's CDR3 is CASSVLQKGMGTDTQYF. The CDR3 DNA sequence: TGTGCCAGCAGCGTCCTTCAAAAGGGAATGGGCACAGATACGCAGTATTTT.

The chain couples TRBV7-9 to TRBJ1-1; D is unclear. This CDR3 has 13 residues. With 1 base removed from V and 5 bases from J, the gap between germline ends came to 8 bases. Germline V gene lookup returns CDR1 SEHNR and CDR2 FQNEAQ (reference sequence). The CDR3 region is CASSLGYGTEAFF. The CDR3 bases are TGTGCCAGCAGCTTAGGGTATGGAACTGAAGCTTTCTTT.

This clonotype occurred many times. This chain connects TRBV5-1 to TRBJ2-1; TRBD1 agrees at 7 bases. Trimming at V came to 4 bases and at J to 7 bases, leaving 8 bases not matched to a gene. CDR3 size: 14 residues. Per germline, CDR1 SGHRS and CDR2 YFSETQ. DNA of the CDR3: TGCGCCAGCAGCATCCAGGGACAGAATAATGAGCAGTTCTTC. It encodes CASSIQGQNNEQFF.

This clonotype was observed at least ten times. The rearrangement joins TRBV7-2 to TRBJ2-1; D may be TRBD2 (6 bases). The CDR3 loop spans 15 amino acids. V lost 5 bases to trimming and J lost 5 bases, with 16 bases between them. CDR1 is SGHTA and CDR2 is FQGNSA in the germline V gene. In DNA form, the CDR3 reads TGTGCCAGCAGCGCCCCCGGGGGTTACGACAATGAGCAGTTCTTC. Translated, it gives CASSAPGGYDNEQFF. Looking up the rest from reference TRBV7-2 and TRBJ2-1 gives the full variable domain: GAGVSQSPSNKVTEKGKDVELRCDPISGHTALYWYRQSLGQGLEFLIYFQGNSAPDKSGLPSDRFSAERTGGSVSTLTIQRTQQEDSAVYLCASSAPGGYDNEQFFGPGTRLTVL.

This clonotype was seen at least ten times. The rearrangement links TRBV28 to TRBJ2-2; D is tentatively TRBD1 or TRBD2 (5 bases each). Germline V gene sequence: CDR1 MDHEN, CDR2 SYDVKM. Trimming took 7 bases from V and 1 from J, leaving 10 bases between them. The CDR3 is 14 amino acids. CDR3 in amino acids: CASTGPMNTGELFF. In DNA form, the CDR3 reads TGTGCCAGCACGGGACCCATGAACACCGGGGAGCTGTTTTTT. Complete variable domain (other parts from reference TRBV28 and TRBJ2-2): DVKVTQSSRYLVKRTGEKVFLECVQDMDHENMFWYRQDPGLGLRLIYFSYDVKMKEKGDIPEGYSVSREKKERFSLILESASTNQTSMYLCASTGPMNTGELFFGEGSRLTVL.

The chain has TRBV4-3 and TRBJ1-1; D unresolved. Trimming shortened V by 0 bases and J by 10 bases, and 18 bases separated the two germline ends. The CDR3 totals 15 residues. The germline V gene has CDR1 LGHNA and CDR2 YSLEER. The CDR3 DNA sequence: TGCGCCAGCAGCCAAGATCCCAACGGTGCAGTTACAGCTTTCTTT. Translation gives CASSQDPNGAVTAFF.

This clonotype was observed many times. The V and J genes are TRBV12-3 or TRBV12-4 and TRBJ1-2; D is unclear. This CDR3 spans 13 amino acids. V gave up 6 bases and J gave up 8 bases, with 16 bases separating them. CDR3 nucleotide sequence: TGTGCCAGCAGCCCAGTCTTGGGTCGGGGCTACACCTTC. Amino acid sequence: CASSPVLGRGYTF.

The sample holds many counts of this clonotype. The chain recombines TRBV5-1 with TRBJ2-2; tentatively, D is TRBD1 (6 bases). The CDR3 runs to 16 residues. Germline V gives CDR1 SGHRS, CDR2 YFSETQ. Trimming shortened V by 6 bases and J by 5 bases, and 20 bases separated the two germline ends. Here the CDR3 DNA reads TGCGCCAGCACCCACCAGGGGCAGGAATTAACCGGGGAGCTGTTTTTT. Protein sequence: CASTHQGQELTGELFF.

The rearrangement joins TRBV4-2 to TRBJ2-7; 9 bases match TRBD2. Germline V gives CDR1 LGHNA, CDR2 YNFKEQ. The V gene end was trimmed by 0 bases and the J gene end by 6 bases; junction bases not matched to a gene: 9. The CDR3 contains 16 residues. The CDR3 DNA follows: TGTGCCAGCAGCCAAGATGAGGCGGGGGGGCCCTCCGAGCAGTACTTC. It translates to CASSQDEAGGPSEQYF.